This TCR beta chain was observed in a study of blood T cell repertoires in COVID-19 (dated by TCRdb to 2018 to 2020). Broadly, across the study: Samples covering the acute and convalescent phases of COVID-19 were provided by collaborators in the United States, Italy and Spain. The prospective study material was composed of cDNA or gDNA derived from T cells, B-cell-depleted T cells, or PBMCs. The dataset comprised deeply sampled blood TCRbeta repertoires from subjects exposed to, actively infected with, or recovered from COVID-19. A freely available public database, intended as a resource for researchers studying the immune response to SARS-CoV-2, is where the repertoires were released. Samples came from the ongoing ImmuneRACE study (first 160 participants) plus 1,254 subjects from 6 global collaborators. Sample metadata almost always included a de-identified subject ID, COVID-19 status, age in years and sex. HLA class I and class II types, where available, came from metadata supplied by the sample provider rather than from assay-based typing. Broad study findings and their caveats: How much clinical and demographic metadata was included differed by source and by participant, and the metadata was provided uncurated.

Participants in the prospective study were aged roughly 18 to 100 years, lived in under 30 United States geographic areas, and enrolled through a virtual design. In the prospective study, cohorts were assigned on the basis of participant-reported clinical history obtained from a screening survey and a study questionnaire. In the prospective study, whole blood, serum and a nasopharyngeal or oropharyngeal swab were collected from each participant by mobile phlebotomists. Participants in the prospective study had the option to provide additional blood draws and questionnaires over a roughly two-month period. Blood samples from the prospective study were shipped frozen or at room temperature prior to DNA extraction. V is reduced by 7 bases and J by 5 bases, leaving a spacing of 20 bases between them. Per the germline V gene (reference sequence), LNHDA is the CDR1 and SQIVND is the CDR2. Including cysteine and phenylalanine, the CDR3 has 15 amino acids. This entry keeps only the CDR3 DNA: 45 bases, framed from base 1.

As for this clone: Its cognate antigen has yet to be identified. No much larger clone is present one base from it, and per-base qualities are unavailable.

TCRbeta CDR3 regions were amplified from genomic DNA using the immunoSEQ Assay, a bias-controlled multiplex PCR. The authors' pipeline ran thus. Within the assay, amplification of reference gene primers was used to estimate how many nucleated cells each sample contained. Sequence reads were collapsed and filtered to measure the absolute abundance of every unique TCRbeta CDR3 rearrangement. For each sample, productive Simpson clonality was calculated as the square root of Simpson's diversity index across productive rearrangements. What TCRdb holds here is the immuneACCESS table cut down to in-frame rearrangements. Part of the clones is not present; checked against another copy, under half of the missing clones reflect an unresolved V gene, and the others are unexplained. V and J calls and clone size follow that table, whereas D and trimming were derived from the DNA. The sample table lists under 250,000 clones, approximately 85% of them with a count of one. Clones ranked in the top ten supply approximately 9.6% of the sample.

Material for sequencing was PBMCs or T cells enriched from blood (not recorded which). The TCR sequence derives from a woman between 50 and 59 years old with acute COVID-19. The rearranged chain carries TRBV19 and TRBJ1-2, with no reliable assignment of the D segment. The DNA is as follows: TGTGCCAGTAATAGTCAGTGGGAGGGAAAGTATGGCTACACCTTC. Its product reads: CASNSQWEGKYGYTF.